What follows is one TCR beta chain and its context. Its cognate antigen is unknown. Sequence at one end of the junction differs from germline and may be a read error. The library came from three nested PCR rounds adapted from ARM-PCR protocols. TCRdb processed the multiplex PCR reads anew with MiXCR; each CDR3 protein has one entry. The sample yields approximately 77,000 distinct CDR3 sequences, approximately 80% seen once. No cell sorting was done before RNA was extracted from the tissue. This non-tumor lung sample came from over 3 cm beyond the tumor edge. The sample is drawn from a study of tumor and adjacent non-tumor tissue in lung cancer. In the study overall: There were roughly 11 adenocarcinoma, a couple of squamous cell carcinoma and 1 small cell lung cancer cases. Stage I to III disease affected ten to eleven men and 4 or 5 women aged about 31 to 80. Each sample yielded 4 million to 5 million productive TCRbeta reads on average. Study-level findings and limits: In normal lung, the top 100 clones were significantly more dominant than in tumor.

The receptor's source is a man aged 55 to 69 with non-small cell lung cancer. Sequenced input: distant non-tumor lung tissue.

CDR3 DNA: TGTTCCAGCAGCAGTACAGGGGATGGCAATAGCAATCAGCCCCAGCATTTT. Amino acids: CSSSSTGDGNSNQPQHF. J is TRBJ1-5 and V is TRBV6-5; 7 bases fit TRBD1. There are 17 residues in the CDR3. Germline V lookup: CDR1 MNHEY, CDR2 SVGAGI.